A single sample gave rise to the 32 T cell receptor beta chains below, sequenced in a study of CD8+ T cells in alopecia areata. Sequencing relied on a cDNA template that was reverse transcribed from extracted RNA. Profiled with immunoSEQ multiplex PCR; TCRdb holds only in-frame clones, not every one. The profile covers about 140,000 clones, with about three fifths appearing a single time and about 4.9% taken by the ten largest. Sequencing input: CD4+ T cells sorted from blood. Receptors originate from a human donor in good health.

CDR3 amino acids: CASSPGTSGYNEQFF. Here the CDR3 DNA reads TGCGCCAGCAGCCCCGGGACTAGCGGTTACAATGAGCAGTTCTTC. The chain uses TRBV4-1 and TRBJ2-1; 11 bases line up with TRBD2. The length of the CDR3 is 15 residues. The V gene's germline CDR1 is MGHRA and CDR2 YSYEKL. With V trimmed by 4 bases and J by 4 bases, 3 bases remained unmatched.

This clone was counted only a few times. This rearrangement joins TRBV11-2 to TRBJ2-1; D is ambiguous. The CDR3 covers 13 residues. Germline V gene sequence: CDR1 SGHAT, CDR2 FQNNGV. Between the trimmed V and J ends, which lost 6 bases and 5 bases, there was a span of 11 bases. The CDR3 coding sequence is TGTGCCAGCAGTCCTTCGACTCACAATGAGCAGTTCTTC. It translates to CASSPSTHNEQFF.

The V call is TRBV7-2, the J call TRBJ1-1; no firm D call. The CDR3 has 11 residues. Germline V lookup: CDR1 SGHTA, CDR2 FQGNSA. Trimming took off 7 bases at V and 11 bases at J, with 14 bases between the two ends. Here the CDR3 reads CASNGKAPAFF. The DNA for the CDR3 is TGTGCCAGCAACGGGAAAGCCCCGGCTTTCTTT.

This clone has just a few counts. The CDR3 DNA reads TGCAGCGTTTCTCACCTGATGGAAGCTTTCTTT. Its protein product is CSVSHLMEAFF. The V call is TRBV29-1, the J call TRBJ1-1, with D uncertain. Trimming left V 5 bases short and J 8 bases short, with 12 bases between. The CDR3 spans 11 residues. CDR1 SQVTM and CDR2 ANQGSEA come from the germline V gene.

CDR3 amino acids: CSVGQGSYGYTF. The CDR3 region has the DNA TGCAGCGTTGGACAGGGGTCCTATGGCTACACCTTC. The gene calls are TRBV29-1 and TRBJ1-2, with 8 bases that match TRBD1. The CDR3 contains 12 residues. Germline lookup yields CDR1 SQVTM and CDR2 ANQGSEA. The J segment lost 4 bases and the V segment lost 4 bases, leaving 2 bases of the junction unmatched.

This chain connects TRBV13 to TRBJ1-1, with D hard to call. Germline values: CDR1 PRHDT, CDR2 FYEKMQ (reference sequence). The CDR3 is made up of 15 amino acids. The V end lost 0 bases, the J end lost 1 base, and 9 bases lay between the germline ends. In nucleotides, the CDR3 is TGTGCCAGCAGCTTAGGCGGGAATAGGAACACTGAAGCTTTCTTT. Amino acid sequence: CASSLGGNRNTEAFF.

This clone was seen more than once but under ten times. The chain links TRBV2 to TRBJ2-7; D possibly uses TRBD1 or TRBD2 (5 bases each). Trimming shortened V by 4 bases and J by 0 bases, and 10 bases separated the two germline ends. Germline CDR1 and CDR2: SNHLY and FYNNEI. The CDR3 contains 14 residues. The chain's CDR3 is CASSVGTASYEQYF. The CDR3 DNA follows: TGTGCCAGCAGTGTAGGGACGGCCTCCTACGAGCAGTACTTC.

The genes are TRBV18 and TRBJ1-2; D ambiguous. The CDR3 runs to 15 residues. Germline values: CDR1 KGHSH, CDR2 LQKENI. V was cut by 4 bases and J by 5 bases, with 17 bases left in between. CDR3 protein: CASSLQTPRGYGYTF. For the CDR3, the DNA is TGTGCCAGCTCACTACAGACTCCCCGTGGGTATGGCTACACCTTC. Based on the CDR3 plus reference TRBV18 and TRBJ1-2, the full variable domain is NAGVMQNPRHLVRRRGQEARLRCSPMKGHSHVYWYRQLPEEGLKFMVYLQKENIIDESGMPKERFSAEFPKEGPSILRIQQVVRGDSAAYFCASSLQTPRGYGYTFGSGTRLTVV.

The chain uses TRBV29-1 and TRBJ2-1, with D possibly matching TRBD2 (6 bases). CDR1 is SQVTM and CDR2 is ANQGSEA in the germline V gene. Trimming took 6 bases from V and 8 from J, leaving 11 bases between them. There are 11 residues in the CDR3. The CDR3 region has the DNA TGCAGCGTGGGGACTCTTGATGAGCAGTTCTTC. Translation: CSVGTLDEQFF.

The rearrangement joins TRBV4-1 to TRBJ1-5; TRBD1 agrees at 8 bases. Trimming removed 4 bases from V and 1 base from J; junction bases left unmatched: 9. Germline CDR1 is MGHRA and CDR2 is YSYEKL. The CDR3 is made up of 17 amino acids. The CDR3, as DNA: TGCGCCAGCAGCCCAGACAGGGGTGGAGGCAGCAATCAGCCCCAGCATTTT. It is translated as CASSPDRGGGSNQPQHF.

In DNA form, the CDR3 reads TGCAGCGTTGTACTAGCCGGGGGCAGTCAGCCCCAGCATTTT. As protein: CSVVLAGGSQPQHF. This chain uses TRBV29-1 with TRBJ1-5; D possibly corresponds to TRBD1 (6 bases). Per germline, CDR1 SQVTM and CDR2 ANQGSEA. Trimming took off 4 bases at V and 6 bases at J, with 16 bases between the two ends. The CDR3 sequence is 14 residues long.

The sample holds a few counts of this clone. The genes are TRBV5-1 and TRBJ2-2, with a tentative D call TRBD2 (6 bases). The CDR3 runs 16 residues. Germline loops: CDR1 SGHRS, CDR2 YFSETQ. Trimming took off 0 bases at V and 4 bases at J, with 13 bases between the two ends. Here the CDR3 DNA reads TGCGCCAGCAGCTTGGCGGCCGGGAGCGGCACCGGGGAGCTGTTTTTT. This encodes CASSLAAGSGTGELFF.

V and J are TRBV11-2 and TRBJ2-1; no definite D call. This CDR3 has 17 residues. V was pared by 5 bases and J by 0 bases, with 17 bases between. Germline V gene data show CDR1 as SGHAT and CDR2 as FQNNGV. DNA for the CDR3: TGTGCCAGCAGCCTAGTAACTACGGTCGGCTCCTACAATGAGCAGTTCTTC. This gives the protein CASSLVTTVGSYNEQFF.

This chain connects TRBV29-1 to TRBJ2-2; TRBD2 matches at 10 bases. Germline CDR1 SQVTM, CDR2 ANQGSEA. With V trimmed by 4 bases and J by 1 base, 6 bases remained unmatched. The CDR3 is 16 amino acids. The CDR3 DNA follows: TGCAGCGTTGGCGGGACTAGCGATCGGAACACCGGGGAGCTGTTTTTT. Translating it yields CSVGGTSDRNTGELFF.

The genes are TRBV29-1 and TRBJ2-7; 11 bases line up with TRBD2. From germline, CDR1 is SQVTM and CDR2 ANQGSEA. The CDR3 is made up of 13 amino acids. The V segment lost 7 bases and the J segment 4 bases; nucleotides outside the gene matches: 6. The CDR3 spells CSATSGSWYEQYF. DNA of the CDR3: TGCAGCGCCACTAGCGGGAGCTGGTACGAGCAGTACTTC.

This clone was observed a few times. The chain is built from TRBV19 and TRBJ1-5; D is unclear. This CDR3 is built from 13 residues. Germline-derived CDR1 and CDR2 are LNHDA and SQIVND (reference sequence). Trimming cost V 9 bases and J 1 base, with 10 bases left between them. Here the CDR3 reads CASEGWSNQPQHF. The CDR3 coding sequence is TGTGCCAGCGAGGGTTGGAGCAATCAGCCCCAGCATTTT.

The chain has TRBV27 and TRBJ2-3; TRBD1 matches at 9 bases. After removal of 6 bases from V and 8 bases from J, the junction contained 18 bases not matched to a gene. CDR1 MNHEY and CDR2 SMNVEV come from the germline V gene (reference sequence). The CDR3 covers 17 residues. CDR3 nucleotide sequence: TGTGCCAGCAGGCCTAGTATCGGGACAGGGAGAAGGGTTACGCAGTATTTT. Translating gives CASRPSIGTGRRVTQYF.

The chain is built from TRBV5-1 and TRBJ2-5; D remains unclear. Looked up from germline, CDR1 is SGHRS and CDR2 is YFSETQ. The ends were cut back, 2 bases at V and 5 bases at J, with 4 bases in the middle. The CDR3 has 11 residues. The CDR3 protein is CASSFMETQYF. In DNA form, the CDR3 reads TGCGCCAGCAGCTTCATGGAGACCCAGTACTTC.

This rearrangement joins TRBV7-2 to TRBJ2-7; 8 bases align to TRBD2. Germline V lookup: CDR1 SGHTA, CDR2 FQGNSA. CDR3 length: 14 residues. V was pared by 3 bases and J by 4 bases, with 5 bases of the junction left unmatched. The CDR3 coding sequence is TGTGCCAGCAGCTTGGGACTAGTATCTTACGAGCAGTACTTC. This gives the protein CASSLGLVSYEQYF. The whole variable domain, filled in from reference TRBV7-2 and TRBJ2-7, reads GAGVSQSPSNKVTEKGKDVELRCDPISGHTALYWYRQSLGQGLEFLIYFQGNSAPDKSGLPSDRFSAERTGGSVSTLTIQRTQQEDSAVYLCASSLGLVSYEQYFGPGTRLTVT.

This clone was counted a few times. The V gene is TRBV7-6, the J gene TRBJ2-5, with 7 bases aligning to TRBD2. Germline V gene lookup returns CDR1 SGHVS and CDR2 FNYEAQ. The CDR3 extends over 15 amino acids. Losses at the gene ends were 1 base for V and 5 bases for J; bases not matched to a gene: 7. The CDR3 sequence: CASSLGAGRRETQYF. The CDR3 DNA reads as TGTGCCAGCAGCTTAGGGGCCGGGAGGAGGGAGACCCAGTACTTC.

V is TRBV5-1 and J is TRBJ1-1, with D unresolved. The CDR3 is 13 residues long. V was trimmed by 0 bases and J by 4 bases, leaving 7 bases between them. Germline values: CDR1 SGHRS, CDR2 YFSETQ. CDR3 protein: CASSLVVPTEAFF. For the CDR3, the DNA is TGCGCCAGCAGCTTGGTAGTGCCCACTGAAGCTTTCTTT.

This sequence joins TRBV27 and TRBJ2-7; the match to TRBD2 covers 7 bases. Trimming at V came to 5 bases and at J to 1 base, leaving 8 bases not matched to a gene. This CDR3 has 15 amino acids. Per the germline V gene, CDR1 is MNHEY and CDR2 is SMNVEV (reference sequence). The CDR3, as DNA: TGTGCCAGCAGTCCCTCAGGGCGGGAGTCCTACGAGCAGTACTTC. Translation gives CASSPSGRESYEQYF.

CDR3 DNA: TGCAGCGCGGCGAACACCGGGGAGCTGTTTTTT. This encodes CSAANTGELFF. The chain carries TRBV29-1 and TRBJ2-2; no clear D gene. V was clipped by 7 bases and J by 0 bases, with 3 bases between them. The CDR3 is made up of 11 amino acids. Per germline, CDR1 SQVTM and CDR2 ANQGSEA.

In its sample, this clone was seen a few times. The junction shows a germline mismatch at one end, possibly a read error. This chain connects TRBV14 to TRBJ2-7; D call uncertain. This CDR3 has 15 residues. Germline V lookup: CDR1 SGHDN, CDR2 FVKESK. CDR3 nucleotide sequence: TGTGCCAGCAGCCCCTACGGACCGTATGGCTACGCGCAGTACTTC. Amino acids: CASSPYGPYGYAQYF.

The chain links TRBV2 to TRBJ1-3; D is perhaps TRBD1 (5 bases). Germline CDR1 and CDR2: SNHLY and FYNNEI. Trimming removed 4 bases from V and 0 bases from J, with 13 bases in between. This CDR3 contains 16 residues. The CDR3, as DNA: TGTGCCAGCAGTGGGGGACGGTTCCTCTCTGGAAACACCATATATTTT. Protein: CASSGGRFLSGNTIYF.

The V and J genes are TRBV2 and TRBJ2-7; D remains unclear. This CDR3 spans 12 amino acids. The ends were cut back, 5 bases at V and 2 bases at J, with 7 bases in the middle. Germline CDR1 is SNHLY and CDR2 is FYNNEI. The DNA for the CDR3 is TGTGCCAGCAGTACAGAAGCCTACGAGCAGTACTTC. Amino acids: CASSTEAYEQYF. Together with reference TRBV2 and TRBJ2-7, the CDR3 gives the full variable domain: EPEVTQTPSHQVTQMGQEVILRCVPISNHLYFYWYRQILGQKVEFLVSFYNNEISEKSEIFDDQFSVERPDGSNFTLKIRSTKLEDSAMYFCASSTEAYEQYFGPGTRLTVT.

This clone was counted once. The V call is TRBV15, the J call TRBJ2-3; tentatively, D is TRBD1 (6 bases). CDR1 and CDR2 (germline): LNHNV, YYDKDF (reference sequence). V gave up 0 bases and J gave up 3 bases, with 10 bases separating them. The CDR3 has 15 amino acids. The CDR3 loop is CATSRDSGATDTQYF. CDR3 in DNA: TGTGCCACCAGCAGAGACTCAGGGGCGACAGATACGCAGTATTTT.

This clone was observed a handful of times. CDR3 nucleotides: TGTGCCAGCATGAGACCCGGAGGGGAAAAACTGTTTTTT. Amino acids: CASMRPGGEKLFF. This chain joins TRBV28 and TRBJ1-4, with D unresolved. V was pared by 7 bases and J by 8 bases, with 14 bases between. The germline gives CDR1 MDHEN, CDR2 SYDVKM. The length of the CDR3 is 13 residues.

This clone was counted only a few times. V usage is TRBV6-6 and J usage is TRBJ2-7; TRBD1 aligns across 9 bases. This CDR3 has 15 amino acids. CDR1 and CDR2 from the germline V gene are MNHNY and SVGAGI (reference sequence). J lost 3 bases, V lost 6 bases, and 9 bases had no gene match. CDR3 sequence (DNA): TGTGCCAGCAGCGACCGGGACAGGGCTATCTACGAGCAGTACTTC. Protein product: CASSDRDRAIYEQYF.

This clone was detected a few times. The chain recombines TRBV7-2 with TRBJ1-1, with D tentatively TRBD1 (5 bases). From germline, CDR1 is SGHTA and CDR2 FQGNSA. The CDR3 has 18 amino acids. Trimming cost V 2 bases and J 0 bases, with 19 bases left between them. The CDR3 DNA follows: TGTGCCAGCAGCTTAAGGATCCGGGGCAGGGAATTGAACACTGAAGCTTTCTTT. It encodes CASSLRIRGRELNTEAFF.

The V call is TRBV6-6, the J call TRBJ2-1; TRBD2 matches 12 bases. The CDR3 is 16 residues long. Germline V gives CDR1 MNHNY, CDR2 SVGAGI (reference sequence). Unmatched junction bases numbered 7, after V lost 2 bases and J lost 8 bases. The CDR3 protein is CASSYRASGRVDEQFF. Here the CDR3 DNA reads TGTGCCAGCAGTTACCGGGCTAGCGGGAGGGTGGATGAGCAGTTCTTC.

The V call is TRBV25-1, the J call TRBJ1-1; perhaps TRBD1 as D (6 bases). This CDR3 is 13 amino acids long. In germline, CDR1 is MGHDK, CDR2 SYGVNS. The germline V and J ends were trimmed by 7 bases and 6 bases, with 15 bases remaining between them. The CDR3 sequence is CASKSPQGPEAFF. CDR3 sequence (DNA): TGTGCCAGCAAGTCTCCACAGGGTCCTGAAGCTTTCTTT. The full variable domain, completed using reference TRBV25-1 and TRBJ1-1, is EADIYQTPRYLVIGTGKKITLECSQTMGHDKMYWYQQDPGMELHLIHYSYGVNSTEKGDLSSESTVSRIRTEHFPLTLESARPSHTSQYLCASKSPQGPEAFFGQGTRLTVV.